This TCR beta chain is from a study of T cell responses to AZD1222 COVID-19 vaccine. Overall study context: Second-dose timings of about 4 or about 12 weeks were pooled.

With V trimmed by 1 base and J by 2 bases, 0 bases remained unmatched. CDR3 length: 14 residues. Germline assignment: CDR1 SGHVS and CDR2 FNYEAQ. Concerning this clone: The target antigen is unknown.

General study results and limits: Two doses of AZD1222 preceded a rise in Spike-specific TCR breadth and depth.

Data came from immunoSEQ multiplex PCR; TCRdb stores just in-frame clones and leaves some out. Of about 130,000 clones listed, roughly 84% are singletons. The sample consisted of peripheral blood, taken on day 0 of AZD1222 vaccination. The genes are TRBV7-6 and TRBJ1-2; TRBD1 aligns across 8 bases. The receptor comes from an adult in good health. CDR3 in DNA: TGTGCCAGCAGCTTAGGACAGGGGAACTATGGCTACACCTTC. This sequence encodes CASSLGQGNYGYTF.